The rows below give T cell receptor beta chains drawn from one sample of a study of blood T cell repertoires in COVID-19. Repertoires were generated with immunoSEQ multiplex PCR, while TCRdb's copy carries only in-frame clones and drops some. The data hold more than 100,000 clones, with roughly 87% observed a single time. Sequenced input: peripheral blood. These TCRs come from a man at least 80 years old with acute or convalescent COVID-19. Both conserved end residues are part of each CDR3. A D gene is named only where the DNA matches it firmly. Not every row has a clone size; where given, it reads once, few, many or a size class.

d_call j_call v_call clone_size cdr3_nt cdr3_aa
NA TRBJ2-5 TRBV21-1 NA TGTGCCAGCAGCAAAGTAGGCGGGGCTAGCGGGGAAGAGACCCAGTACTTC CASSKVGGASGEETQYF
TRBD2 TRBJ2-3 TRBV19 NA TGTGCCAGTACAGGGACTAGCGGGAGTTTGAATACGCAGTATTTT CASTGTSGSLNTQYF
NA TRBJ1-5 TRBV6-1 NA TGTGCCAGCAGTGACCCCTGGGCGAGCAATCAGCCCCAGCATTTT CASSDPWASNQPQHF
NA TRBJ1-3 TRBV7-2 NA TGTGCCAGCAGCTTAGCATTGGGGGGTGACTCTGGAAACACCATATATTTT CASSLALGGDSGNTIYF
TRBD1 TRBJ2-5 TRBV10-2 NA TGCGCCAGCAAAGGACAGGCAGGAGGAGAGACCCAGTACTTC CASKGQAGGETQYF
TRBD1 TRBJ2-5 TRBV7-2 once TGTGCCAGCAGCTTCCAGGGGGCGCGAGAGACCCAGTACTTC CASSFQGARETQYF
NA TRBJ1-1 TRBV6-2/TRBV6-3 NA TGTGCCAGCAGTTACTCCCGCAGGATAAACACTGAAGCTTTCTTT CASSYSRRINTEAFF
NA TRBJ2-1 TRBV11-2 NA TGTGCCAGTAAGCCCTCCTACAATGAGCAGTTCTTC CASKPSYNEQFF
TRBD1 TRBJ1-2 TRBV27 NA TGTGCCAGCAGTCCGGGACAGGGTGTCTATGGCTACACCTTC CASSPGQGVYGYTF
NA TRBJ1-1 TRBV19 NA TGTGCCAGTAGCTCCCCAGGGGACACTGAAGCTTTCTTT CASSSPGDTEAFF
NA TRBJ1-4 TRBV4-1 NA TGCGCCAGCAGCCAGACAGGAGTGGCTAATGAAAAACTGTTTTTT CASSQTGVANEKLFF
NA TRBJ1-6 TRBV3-1/TRBV3-2 NA TGTGCCAGCAGCCAAGGTTACGGGAATTCACCCCTCCACTTT CASSQGYGNSPLHF
NA TRBJ2-1 TRBV15 NA TGTGCCACCGAAGACGGAAGTCGGAGCTCCTACAATGAGCAGTTCTTC CATEDGSRSSYNEQFF
NA TRBJ2-5 TRBV7-7 NA TGTGCCAGCAGCTTAGCGGGGCTTGAAGAGACCCAGTACTTC CASSLAGLEETQYF
NA TRBJ1-2 TRBV3-1/TRBV3-2 NA TGTGCCAGCAGCCAAGAGTATGGTCGCCAGGGCGGCTATGGCTACACCTTC CASSQEYGRQGGYGYTF
NA TRBJ1-6 TRBV18 NA TGTGCCAGCTCGCCGCCCGGAGCACCCCTCCACTTT CASSPPGAPLHF
NA TRBJ2-5 TRBV12-3/TRBV12-4 NA TGTGCCAGCAGTGAAGACAGAGAGACCCAGTACTTC CASSEDRETQYF
NA TRBJ1-4 TRBV6-2/TRBV6-3 NA TGTGCCAGCAGTTATCCGGGCCGCGCAGGGCCTGCAACTAATGAAAAACTGTTTTTT CASSYPGRAGPATNEKLFF
TRBD2 TRBJ2-2 TRBV5-6 NA TGTGCCAGCAGCTCTCCTAGCGGGAGGGCCCACGGGGAGCTGTTTTTT CASSSPSGRAHGELFF
NA TRBJ2-7 TRBV18 NA TGTGCCAGCTCACCACCGGTGGACAGATACGAGCAGTACTTC CASSPPVDRYEQYF
TRBD1 TRBJ1-2 TRBV10-3 NA TGTGCCATCAGTGGGGACAGGGATCCTAACTATGGCTACACCTTC CAISGDRDPNYGYTF
TRBD1 TRBJ2-7 TRBV6-5 NA TGTGCCTCCGGGACAGAGAAACGCGAGCAGTACTTC CASGTEKREQYF